The T cell receptor beta chain under discussion was sequenced for a study of cytomegalovirus exposure and HLA in healthy donors. It was with 60 Vbeta and 13 Jbeta primers that the PCR ran. The data were produced by immunoSEQ multiplex PCR, yet TCRdb's version contains in-frame clones alone and is incomplete. The repertoire includes about 140,000 clones, approximately 80% of them detected once, and about an eighth sits in the top ten. Remarks on this clone: The antigen is unknown.

General study points: Some V segments, TRBV6-2 and TRBV6-3 among them, were indistinguishable and were therefore excluded.

V shed 5 bases, J shed 2 bases, and the junction held 15 bases outside the gene matches. Germline loops: CDR1 SGHVS, CDR2 FQNEAQ. The CDR3 is 17 amino acids. The chain carries TRBV7-8 and TRBJ2-7; 7 bases are shared with TRBD1. The sequence came from a woman in her 40s in good health and CMV-seronegative. Sequenced sample: PBMCs. The DNA of the CDR3 is TGTGCCAGCAGCCCGTGGGCACTGCAGGGGGTGGCCTACGAGCAGTACTTC. Translating gives CASSPWALQGVAYEQYF.